This TCR beta chain was retrieved from a study of blood T cells in healthy people across ages. Study-level points and caveats: Older age went with lower TCR beta diversity per million T cells, in a roughly linear way.

CDR1 and CDR2 from the germline V gene are LGHDT and YNNKEL (reference sequence). After removal of 2 bases from V and 3 bases from J, the junction contained 10 bases not matched to a gene. There are 17 residues in the CDR3. Donors were healthy Caucasian individuals from Russia aged roughly 6 to 95. Then a second PCR, running roughly 7 to 11 cycles, was carried out with a sample-barcoded 5' primer and a J-beta primer mix. TCRdb fed the 5' RACE reads into MiXCR, producing one record per CDR3 protein. The table lists some 760,000 distinct CDR3 sequences, 25% of them singletons. With regard to this clonotype: Its cognate antigen is unknown.

These records were also assigned to another study, of T cells of mothers and their children. As reported in that work: Sequencing got over 9.5 million TCR beta CDR3 reads from each mother and approximately 3 million from each child.

V and J are TRBV3-1 and TRBJ2-5, with TRBD1 identical over 9 bases. The sample comprised blood. This receptor was taken from a boy aged 5-17 years in good health. CDR3 sequence reads: CASSQFLVGTGKETQYF. In DNA form, the CDR3 reads TGTGCCAGCAGCCAATTTCTGGTGGGGACAGGGAAAGAGACCCAGTACTTC.